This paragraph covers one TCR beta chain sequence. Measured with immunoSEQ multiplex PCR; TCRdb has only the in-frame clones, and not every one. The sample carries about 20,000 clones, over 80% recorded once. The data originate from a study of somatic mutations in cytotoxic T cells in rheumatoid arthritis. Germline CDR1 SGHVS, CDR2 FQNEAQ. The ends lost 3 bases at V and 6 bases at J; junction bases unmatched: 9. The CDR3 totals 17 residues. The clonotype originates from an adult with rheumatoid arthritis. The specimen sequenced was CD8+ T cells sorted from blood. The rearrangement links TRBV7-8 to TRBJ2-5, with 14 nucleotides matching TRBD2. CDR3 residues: CASSFPPGLAGEQTQYF. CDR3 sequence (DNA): TGTGCCAGCAGCTTTCCTCCGGGACTAGCGGGAGAGCAGACCCAGTACTTC.